Following are 30 T cell receptor beta chains from one sample sequenced in a study of T-cell reconstitution after alpha-beta-depleted transplantation in children. Using unique molecular identifiers, the investigators prepared the TCRbeta library. TCRdb itself ran the PCR reads through MiXCR, one entry per CDR3 protein. Counted here are under 20,000 distinct CDR3 sequences, around 12% occurring once; the ten biggest clones make up about two thirds. The sequences come from PBMCs, mostly from graft donor cells, collected 180 days after TCRalphabeta/CD19-depleted stem cell transplant. The source is a boy less than two years old who had a stem cell transplant for Wiskott-Aldrich syndrome, so the T cells may come from the graft donor.

This clonotype occurred many times. This sequence joins TRBV28 and TRBJ2-1; D tentatively fits TRBD1 or TRBD2 (5 bases each). Trimming removed 8 bases from V and 0 bases from J, with 11 bases in between. CDR1 and CDR2 (germline): MDHEN, SYDVKM. This CDR3 has 14 amino acids. CDR3 loop: CASLSGSSYNEQFF. In DNA, the CDR3 is TGTGCCAGCCTATCAGGGAGCTCCTACAATGAGCAGTTCTTC.

The rearrangement links TRBV7-9 to TRBJ2-5, with D perhaps matching TRBD1 or TRBD2 (5 bases each). The germline gives CDR1 SEHNR, CDR2 FQNEAQ (reference sequence). The CDR3 totals 14 residues. V lost 5 bases and J lost 7, with 17 bases in between. The DNA of the CDR3 is TGTGCCAGCAGCCGACCGGGACCAACTAGGACCCAGTACTTC. This gives the protein CASSRPGPTRTQYF.

The chain has TRBV29-1 and TRBJ2-7; D unclear. V was trimmed by 1 base and J by 4 bases, leaving 5 bases between them. CDR1 SQVTM and CDR2 ANQGSEA come from the germline V gene. The CDR3 spans 11 residues. This CDR3 reads CSVEGGYEQYF. The CDR3 coding sequence is TGCAGCGTTGAAGGGGGATACGAGCAGTACTTC.

This clonotype was counted many times. J is TRBJ2-2 and V is TRBV12-5, with D uncertain. This CDR3 has 17 amino acids. V was clipped by 3 bases and J by 1 base, with 15 bases between them. Per the germline V gene, CDR1 is LGHNT and CDR2 is FRNRAP. The CDR3 region has the DNA TGTGCTAGTGGTTTCGTCCTAACGGCGGAGAACACCGGGGAGCTGTTTTTT. Translated, it gives CASGFVLTAENTGELFF.

A few counts support this clonotype. The genes are TRBV9 and TRBJ2-1; the match to TRBD2 covers 8 bases. Germline V CDR1 and CDR2: SGDLS, YYNGEE. The V gene end was trimmed by 0 bases and the J gene end by 3 bases; junction bases not matched to a gene: 2. The CDR3 loop spans 15 amino acids. DNA for the CDR3: TGTGCCAGCAGCGTAGAAGGGACTAGCTACAATGAGCAGTTCTTC. Residues: CASSVEGTSYNEQFF.

The gene calls are TRBV6-1 and TRBJ2-1, with TRBD2 matching 15 bases. After removal of 5 bases from V and 12 bases from J, the junction contained 5 bases not matched to a gene. This CDR3 spans 14 amino acids. The germline gives CDR1 MNHNS, CDR2 SASEGT. This chain's CDR3 is CASSRTSGRAGQFF. CDR3 nucleotides: TGTGCCAGCAGTCGGACTAGCGGGAGGGCCGGGCAGTTCTTC.

This clonotype was recorded only once. Just one base apart from a much larger clone, this may be a read error. The chain joins TRBV11-2 to TRBJ2-7, with D possibly being TRBD1 (5 bases). Trimming removed 2 bases at V and 2 bases at J, with 10 bases between. The CDR3 contains 14 residues. Germline values: CDR1 SGHAT, CDR2 FQNNGV. CDR3 in amino acids: CASSLPTGTYEQYF. For the CDR3, the DNA is TGTGCCAGCAGCTTACCTACAGGCACCTACGAGCAGTACTTC.

The chain combines TRBV19 with TRBJ1-5, with 7 bases matching TRBD1. V was clipped by 6 bases and J by 7 bases; unmatched bases: 3. The CDR3 sequence is 12 residues long. CDR1 is LNHDA, CDR2 SQIVND, per germline (reference sequence). The CDR3, as DNA: TGTGCCAGTAGCACAGGGGTACAGCCCCAGCATTTT. It is translated as CASSTGVQPQHF.

This clonotype showed up many times. V is TRBV27 and J is TRBJ2-7, with 14 bases lining up with TRBD2. The CDR3 covers 17 residues. The germline V gene encodes CDR1 MNHEY and CDR2 SMNVEV (reference sequence). J lost 2 bases, V lost 6 bases, and 9 bases had no gene match. For the CDR3, the DNA is TGTGCCAGCAGCCGTCTGGGACTAGCGGGAGAAGCCTACGAGCAGTACTTC. Protein sequence: CASSRLGLAGEAYEQYF.

In its sample, this clonotype was seen a few times. The genes are TRBV7-2 and TRBJ2-1, with TRBD2 matching over 7 bases. From germline, CDR1 is SGHTA and CDR2 FQGNSA. This CDR3 has 18 residues. The V and J ends lost 0 bases and 3 bases, in that order; junction bases with no gene match: 11. The CDR3, as DNA: TGTGCCAGCAGCTTAGCAAGGCCCGGGTCGGGAGGCTACAATGAGCAGTTCTTC. Its protein product is CASSLARPGSGGYNEQFF.

This clonotype was detected ten times or more. V and J are TRBV20-1 and TRBJ2-7, with D unresolved. V was shortened by 6 bases and J by 0 bases, with 9 bases between the two germline ends. CDR1 and CDR2 from the germline V gene are DFQATT and SNEGSKA (reference sequence). The CDR3 loop spans 12 amino acids. The CDR3 nucleotides read TGCAGTGCCGCGGCGGACTCCTACGAGCAGTACTTC. This translates into CSAAADSYEQYF.

This clonotype came up many times. The CDR3, as DNA: TGTGCCACCAGCCGGCGACAAGTCGCTAGCACAGATACGCAGTATTTT. It yields the protein CATSRRQVASTDTQYF. This chain uses TRBV15 with TRBJ2-3, with D uncertain. V was pared by 5 bases and J by 0 bases, with 15 bases between. The length of the CDR3 is 16 residues. CDR1 and CDR2 (germline): LNHNV, YYDKDF (reference sequence).

This clonotype appeared once. The chain is built from TRBV6-9 and TRBJ1-1; D is undetermined. Trimming took off 5 bases at V and 2 bases at J, with 18 bases between the two ends. The CDR3 is 16 amino acids. Germline CDR1 reads MNHGY; CDR2 reads SVAAGI. CDR3: CASSPTGPGVNTEAFF. As DNA, the CDR3 is TGTGCCAGCAGTCCAACCGGGCCTGGAGTAAACACTGAAGCTTTCTTT.

J is TRBJ1-6 and V is TRBV18; a weak D match, TRBD1 (5 bases). Trimming pared 3 bases from V and 7 bases from J, leaving 13 bases between. The CDR3 has 15 residues. Germline CDR1 and CDR2: KGHSH and LQKENI. Here the CDR3 reads CASSPNRDGNSPLHF. DNA for the CDR3: TGTGCCAGCTCACCCAACCGGGACGGGAATTCACCCCTCCACTTT.

This clonotype was recorded at least ten times. The chain uses TRBV5-6 and TRBJ1-1; a possible D gene is TRBD1 (5 bases). The CDR3 totals 14 residues. V was cut by 2 bases and J by 3 bases, with 11 bases left in between. The germline CDR1 and CDR2 sequences are SGHDT and YYEEEE. The CDR3: CASSLRGAYTEAFF. CDR3 nucleotides: TGTGCCAGCAGCTTAAGGGGAGCGTACACTGAAGCTTTCTTT.

Comment on this clonotype: A single base separates this from a much larger clone, so it may be a read error. The V call is TRBV5-8, the J call TRBJ2-4; 9 nucleotides match TRBD1. CDR3 length: 13 residues. Germline V lookup: CDR1 SGHTS, CDR2 YDEGEE. This chain's CDR3 is CAISVDRGGIQYF. In DNA, the CDR3 is TGTGCCATCAGCGTGGACAGGGGAGGCATTCAGTACTTC.

This clonotype was detected many times. The V gene is TRBV5-1, the J gene TRBJ1-1; maybe TRBD1 (6 bases). Trimming shortened V by 4 bases and J by 11 bases, and 15 bases separated the two germline ends. The CDR3 is 12 residues long. CDR1 is SGHRS, CDR2 YFSETQ, per germline. In DNA form, the CDR3 reads TGCGCCAGCAGCCCAGACAGGCCAGGGGCTTTCTTT. Amino acid sequence: CASSPDRPGAFF.

This clonotype was observed at least ten times. The chain has TRBV9 and TRBJ2-3, with D possibly called TRBD1 or TRBD2 (5 bases each). With 0 bases removed from V and 5 bases from J, the gap between germline ends came to 10 bases. The CDR3 runs to 14 residues. Germline CDR1 SGDLS, CDR2 YYNGEE. CDR3 in amino acids: CASSVGARGDTQYF. The CDR3 DNA reads as TGTGCCAGCAGCGTAGGAGCGAGGGGAGATACGCAGTATTTT.

This clonotype was recorded a few times. This rearrangement joins TRBV20-1 to TRBJ2-2; D is uncertain. Germline assignment: CDR1 DFQATT and CDR2 SNEGSKA (reference sequence). The CDR3 runs 13 residues. The V end was cut by 2 bases, the J end by 0 bases, with 4 bases between. The CDR3 DNA follows: TGCAGTGCTAGACAGGCGAACACCGGGGAGCTGTTTTTT. This gives the protein CSARQANTGELFF.

The rearrangement uses TRBV18 and TRBJ1-2; D possibly corresponds to TRBD1 (6 bases). Germline lookup yields CDR1 KGHSH and CDR2 LQKENI. The CDR3 sequence is 14 residues long. Trimming removed 0 bases from V and 7 bases from J, with 12 bases in between. The CDR3 nucleotides read TGTGCCAGCTCACCACCGGGGGGCCTATGTGGCTACACCTTC. It specifies CASSPPGGLCGYTF.

This clonotype was observed once. This chain links TRBV12-3 or TRBV12-4 with TRBJ2-1; no clear D gene. The CDR3 length is 13 residues. Trimming pared 3 bases from V and 4 bases from J, leaving 7 bases between. The CDR3 region has the DNA TGTGCCAGCAGTTTCGCTAATTACAATGAGCAGTTCTTC. This translates into CASSFANYNEQFF.

This chain connects TRBV24-1 to TRBJ2-1, with D uncertain. Trimming removed 9 bases at V and 8 bases at J, with 10 bases between. CDR3 length: 11 residues. The V gene's germline CDR1 is KGHDR and CDR2 SFDVKD. The CDR3 nucleotides read TGTGCCACCTTTGACTCGGATGAGCAGTTCTTC. This translates into CATFDSDEQFF.

On this clonotype: At one boundary the junction diverges from the germline segment, which might be a read error. The rearrangement links TRBV14 to TRBJ2-1; D ambiguous. Germline lookup yields CDR1 SGHDN and CDR2 FVKESK. This CDR3 comprises 15 residues. In DNA form, the CDR3 reads TGTGACAGCAGCCCTGGCAGTGCCTCCTACAATGACCAGTTCTTC. Amino acids: CDSSPGSASYNDQFF.

This clonotype showed up many times. This chain uses TRBV28 with TRBJ2-7; D ambiguous. The germline gives CDR1 MDHEN, CDR2 SYDVKM. The CDR3 is 19 amino acids. Trimming removed 6 bases from V and 1 base from J, with 28 bases in between. The DNA for the CDR3 is TGTGCCAGCAGCCTTAGGTTAGACTTCGGCAGGAGCGTATCCTACGAGCAGTACTTC. This sequence encodes CASSLRLDFGRSVSYEQYF.

J is TRBJ2-1 and V is TRBV7-8; TRBD2 matches 7 bases. The J segment lost 4 bases and the V segment lost 0 bases, leaving 3 bases of the junction unmatched. The germline V gene encodes CDR1 SGHVS and CDR2 FQNEAQ. This CDR3 spans 15 amino acids. The CDR3 spells CASSLASGVYNEQFF. DNA of the CDR3: TGTGCCAGCAGCTTAGCGAGCGGGGTTTACAATGAGCAGTTCTTC.

This clonotype was observed a handful of times. The chain uses TRBV19 and TRBJ2-2; D is perhaps TRBD1 (7 bases). Germline CDR1 LNHDA, CDR2 SQIVND (reference sequence). V lost 9 bases, J lost 8 bases, and 19 bases lay in between. The CDR3 runs to 14 residues. CDR3 loop: CASLTEGAVGELFF. CDR3 DNA: TGTGCCAGCCTCACGGAGGGGGCGGTAGGGGAGCTGTTTTTT.

The sample holds a few counts of this clonotype. The V and J genes are TRBV3-1 and TRBJ2-5, with 8 bases aligning to TRBD1. The CDR3 is 16 amino acids. Trimming took 4 bases from V and 1 from J; bases not matched to a gene: 8. Germline lookup yields CDR1 LGHDT and CDR2 YNNKEL (reference sequence). CDR3 loop: CASSPWTGQVQETQYF. DNA of the CDR3: TGTGCCAGCAGCCCCTGGACGGGACAGGTCCAAGAGACCCAGTACTTC.

This clonotype occurred a few times. V is TRBV6-5 and J is TRBJ2-7, with TRBD1 matching over 7 bases. J lost 3 bases, V lost 0 bases, and 2 bases had no gene match. The length of the CDR3 is 14 residues. CDR1 and CDR2 (germline): MNHEY, SVGAGI. This CDR3 is CASSYSYRGYEQYF. The CDR3 bases are TGTGCCAGCAGTTACTCTTACAGGGGCTACGAGCAGTACTTC.

This clonotype was counted many times. The chain recombines TRBV5-6 with TRBJ2-1; 9 nucleotides match TRBD2. The V and J ends lost 4 bases and 7 bases, in that order; junction bases with no gene match: 12. CDR3 length: 16 residues. Germline CDR1 SGHDT, CDR2 YYEEEE. CDR3 coding DNA: TGTGCCAGCAGCGAGTCCGGGACTAGCCGGTCAAATGAGCAGTTCTTC. This sequence encodes CASSESGTSRSNEQFF.

This clonotype appeared many times. The chain employs TRBV20-1 and TRBJ1-2; maybe TRBD1 (6 bases). Germline CDR1 is DFQATT and CDR2 is SNEGSKA (reference sequence). This CDR3 has 14 amino acids. The V end was cut by 1 base, the J end by 4 bases, with 13 bases between. The CDR3 region has the DNA TGCAGTGCTAGAGCCAGGGACAACTCCTATGGCTACACCTTC. Translated: CSARARDNSYGYTF.